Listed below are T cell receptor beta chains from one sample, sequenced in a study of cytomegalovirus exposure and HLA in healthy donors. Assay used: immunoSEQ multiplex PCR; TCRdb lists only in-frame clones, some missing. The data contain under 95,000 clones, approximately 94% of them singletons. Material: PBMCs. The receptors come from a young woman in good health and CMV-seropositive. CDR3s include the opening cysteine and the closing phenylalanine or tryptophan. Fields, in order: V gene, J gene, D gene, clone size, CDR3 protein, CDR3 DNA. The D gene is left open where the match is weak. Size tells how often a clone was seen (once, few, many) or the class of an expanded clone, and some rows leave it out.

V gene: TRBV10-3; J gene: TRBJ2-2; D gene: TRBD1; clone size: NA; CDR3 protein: CAIRGQGRTGELFF; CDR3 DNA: TGTGCCATCAGGGGACAGGGAAGGACCGGGGAGCTGTTTTTT
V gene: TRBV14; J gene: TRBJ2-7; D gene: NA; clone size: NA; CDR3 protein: CASSPLLASEQYF; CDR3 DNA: TGTGCCAGCAGCCCTCTACTAGCCTCCGAGCAGTACTTC
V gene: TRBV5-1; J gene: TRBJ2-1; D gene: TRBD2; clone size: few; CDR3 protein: CASISSGGAGNEQFF; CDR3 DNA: TGCGCCAGCATCTCTAGCGGGGGGGCTGGTAATGAGCAGTTCTTC
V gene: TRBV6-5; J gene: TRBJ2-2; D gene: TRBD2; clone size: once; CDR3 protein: CASSYGGGYTGELFF; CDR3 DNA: TGTGCCAGCAGTTACGGGGGGGGGTACACCGGGGAGCTGTTTTTT
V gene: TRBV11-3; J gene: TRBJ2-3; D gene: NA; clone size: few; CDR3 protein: CASSLVSLATDTQYF; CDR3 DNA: TGTGCCAGCAGCTTAGTTAGCCTAGCCACAGATACGCAGTATTTT
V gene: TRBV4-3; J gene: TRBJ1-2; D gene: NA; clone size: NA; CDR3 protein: CASSQEYRAPGYTF; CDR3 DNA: TGCGCCAGCAGCCAAGAGTACAGGGCCCCTGGCTACACCTTC
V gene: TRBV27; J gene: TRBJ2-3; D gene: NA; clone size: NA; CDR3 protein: CASSRDTDTQYF; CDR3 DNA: TGTGCCAGCAGTCGGGACACAGATACGCAGTATTTT
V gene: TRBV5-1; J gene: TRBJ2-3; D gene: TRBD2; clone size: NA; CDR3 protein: CASSLRLAGGTDTQYF; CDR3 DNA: TGCGCCAGCAGCTTGCGGTTAGCGGGGGGCACAGATACGCAGTATTTT
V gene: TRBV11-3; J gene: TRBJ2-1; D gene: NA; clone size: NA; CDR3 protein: CASSLAPAGYNEQFF; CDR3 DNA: TGTGCCAGCAGCTTAGCCCCCGCGGGGTACAATGAGCAGTTCTTC
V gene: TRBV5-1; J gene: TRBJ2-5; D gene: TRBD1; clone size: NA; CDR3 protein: CASSLGQGAGETQYF; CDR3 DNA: TGCGCCAGCAGCTTGGGACAGGGGGCGGGAGAGACCCAGTACTTC
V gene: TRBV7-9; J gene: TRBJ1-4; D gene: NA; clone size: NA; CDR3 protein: CASSLARSTNEKLFF; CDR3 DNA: TGTGCCAGCAGCCTGGCCCGATCAACTAATGAAAAACTGTTTTTT
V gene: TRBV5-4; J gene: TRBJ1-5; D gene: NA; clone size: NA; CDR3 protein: CASSLTGSNQPQHF; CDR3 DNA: TGTGCCAGCAGCTTGACGGGAAGCAATCAGCCCCAGCATTTT
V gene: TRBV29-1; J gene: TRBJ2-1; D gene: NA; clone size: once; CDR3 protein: CSGRLSYNEQFF; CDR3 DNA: TGCAGCGGGAGGTTGTCCTACAATGAGCAGTTCTTC
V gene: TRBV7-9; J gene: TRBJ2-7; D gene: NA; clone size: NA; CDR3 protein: CASSFASRSSYEQYF; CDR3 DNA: TGTGCCAGCAGCTTTGCTAGCAGGAGCTCCTACGAGCAGTACTTC
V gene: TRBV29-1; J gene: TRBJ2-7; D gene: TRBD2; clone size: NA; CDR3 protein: CSVEGLASGGLSSYEQYF; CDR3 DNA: TGCAGCGTTGAGGGGTTGGCTAGCGGGGGGCTGAGCTCCTACGAGCAGTACTTC
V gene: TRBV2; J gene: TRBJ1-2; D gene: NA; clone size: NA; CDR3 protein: CASSRTVRLEGGYTF; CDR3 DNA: TGTGCCAGCAGCCGGACAGTAAGGCTAGAGGGTGGCTACACCTTC
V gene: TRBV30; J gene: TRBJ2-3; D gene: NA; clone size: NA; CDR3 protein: CAWSSGGGEDTQYF; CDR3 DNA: TGTGCCTGGAGTTCCGGCGGAGGGGAAGATACGCAGTATTTT
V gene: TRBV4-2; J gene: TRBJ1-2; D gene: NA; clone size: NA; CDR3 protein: CASSARPGADGYTF; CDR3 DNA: TGTGCCAGCAGCGCTCGCCCAGGGGCGGATGGCTACACCTTC
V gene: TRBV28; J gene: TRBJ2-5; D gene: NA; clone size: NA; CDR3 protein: CASIQGNQETQYF; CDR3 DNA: TGTGCCAGCATCCAGGGCAACCAAGAGACCCAGTACTTC
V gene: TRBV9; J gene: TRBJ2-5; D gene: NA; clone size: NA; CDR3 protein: CASSVDRQAETQYF; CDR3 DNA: TGTGCCAGCAGCGTAGATAGACAGGCAGAGACCCAGTACTTC
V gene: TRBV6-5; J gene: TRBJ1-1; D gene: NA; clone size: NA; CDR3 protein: CASSYGPEAFF; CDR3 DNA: TGTGCCAGCAGTTACGGGCCTGAAGCTTTCTTT
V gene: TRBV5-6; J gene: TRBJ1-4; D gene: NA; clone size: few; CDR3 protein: CASSLKGFRNEKLFF; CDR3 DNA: TGTGCCAGCAGCTTGAAAGGATTCAGGAATGAAAAACTGTTTTTT
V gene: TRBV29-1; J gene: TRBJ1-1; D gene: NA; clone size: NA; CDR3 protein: CSFTRDYYTEAFF; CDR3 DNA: TGCAGCTTTACCCGGGACTATTACACTGAAGCTTTCTTT
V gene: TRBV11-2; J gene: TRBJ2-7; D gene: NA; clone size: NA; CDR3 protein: CASSWGDRSYEQYF; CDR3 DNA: TGTGCCAGCAGCTGGGGGGACCGGTCCTACGAGCAGTACTTC
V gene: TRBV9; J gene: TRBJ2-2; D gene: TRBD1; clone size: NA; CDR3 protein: CASSPLTGIAGELFF; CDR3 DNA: TGTGCCAGCAGCCCCCTGACAGGGATCGCCGGGGAGCTGTTTTTT
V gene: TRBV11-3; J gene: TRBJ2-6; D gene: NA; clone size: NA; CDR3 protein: CASSFQASGANVLTF; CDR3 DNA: TGTGCCAGCAGCTTCCAGGCTTCTGGGGCCAACGTCCTGACTTTC
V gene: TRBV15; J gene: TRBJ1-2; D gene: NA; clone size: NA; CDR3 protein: CATSRGKSGSYGYTF; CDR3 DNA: TGTGCCACCAGCAGAGGGAAATCGGGTTCCTATGGCTACACCTTC
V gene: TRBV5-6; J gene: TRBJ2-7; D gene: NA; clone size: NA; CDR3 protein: CASSLELSYEQYF; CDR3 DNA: TGTGCCAGCAGCTTGGAACTTTCCTACGAGCAGTACTTC
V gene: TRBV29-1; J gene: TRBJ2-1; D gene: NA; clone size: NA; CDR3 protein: CSVETGSAGEQFF; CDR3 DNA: TGCAGCGTTGAAACGGGGTCAGCAGGTGAGCAGTTCTTC
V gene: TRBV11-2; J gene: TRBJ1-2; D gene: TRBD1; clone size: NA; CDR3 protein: CASSLDPRLNRGLGGYTF; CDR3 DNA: TGTGCCAGCAGCTTAGATCCCCGATTGAACAGGGGGCTCGGAGGCTACACCTTC
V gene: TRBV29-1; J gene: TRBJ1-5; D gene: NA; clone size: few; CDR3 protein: CSVATRSGQPQHF; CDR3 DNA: TGCAGCGTTGCGACCCGCTCGGGGCAGCCCCAGCATTTT
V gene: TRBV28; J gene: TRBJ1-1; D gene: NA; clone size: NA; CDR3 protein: CASSSQEAKNTEAFF; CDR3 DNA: TGTGCCAGCAGTAGTCAGGAGGCAAAGAACACTGAAGCTTTCTTT
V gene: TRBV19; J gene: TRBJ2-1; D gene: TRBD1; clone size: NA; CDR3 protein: CASSIVQTGDLWNEQFF; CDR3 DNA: TGTGCCAGTAGTATAGTACAGACAGGGGACCTTTGGAATGAGCAGTTCTTC
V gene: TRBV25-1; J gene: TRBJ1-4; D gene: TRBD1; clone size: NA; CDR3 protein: CASSPMTGSLRKLFF; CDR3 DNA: TGTGCCAGCAGTCCTATGACAGGGTCTTTGAGAAAACTGTTTTTT
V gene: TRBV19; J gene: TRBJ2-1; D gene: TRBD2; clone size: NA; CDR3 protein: CASTGLAGNNEQFF; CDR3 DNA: TGTGCCAGTACGGGACTAGCGGGAAACAATGAGCAGTTCTTC
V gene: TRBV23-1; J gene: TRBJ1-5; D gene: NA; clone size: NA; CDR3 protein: CASSPLVRRVRAGQPQHF; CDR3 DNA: TGCGCCAGCAGTCCCTTGGTCCGGCGGGTGCGGGCGGGTCAGCCCCAGCATTTT
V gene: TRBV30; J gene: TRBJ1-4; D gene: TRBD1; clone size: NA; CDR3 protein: CACSDRGFEKLFF; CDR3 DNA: TGTGCCTGCTCGGACAGGGGCTTCGAAAAACTGTTTTTT
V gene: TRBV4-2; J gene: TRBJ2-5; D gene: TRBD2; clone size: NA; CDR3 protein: CASSQERSLAGRETQYF; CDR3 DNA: TGTGCCAGCAGCCAAGAAAGGAGTCTAGCGGGGAGAGAGACCCAGTACTTC
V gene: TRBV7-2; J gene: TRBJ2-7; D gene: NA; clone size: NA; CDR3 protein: CASSRQTSSYEQYF; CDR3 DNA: TGTGCCAGCAGCCGTCAGACTAGCTCCTACGAGCAGTACTTC
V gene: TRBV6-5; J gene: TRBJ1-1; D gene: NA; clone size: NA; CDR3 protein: CASSIQGRQTEAFF; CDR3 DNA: TGTGCCAGCAGCATACAGGGCCGGCAAACTGAAGCTTTCTTT
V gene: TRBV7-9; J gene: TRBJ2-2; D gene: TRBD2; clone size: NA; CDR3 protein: CASSLLAGLNTGELFF; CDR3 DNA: TGTGCCAGCAGCTTACTAGCGGGGCTGAACACCGGGGAGCTGTTTTTT
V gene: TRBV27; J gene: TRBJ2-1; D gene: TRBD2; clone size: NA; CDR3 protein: CASSSRDYLYNEQFF; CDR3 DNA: TGTGCCAGCAGTTCCCGGGACTACCTGTACAATGAGCAGTTCTTC
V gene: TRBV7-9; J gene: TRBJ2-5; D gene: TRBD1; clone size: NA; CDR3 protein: CASSWGQGQETQYF; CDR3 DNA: TGTGCCAGCAGCTGGGGACAGGGCCAAGAGACCCAGTACTTC
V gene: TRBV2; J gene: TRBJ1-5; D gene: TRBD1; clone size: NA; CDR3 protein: CASSGQGANQPQHF; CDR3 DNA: TGTGCCAGCAGCGGACAGGGGGCAAATCAGCCCCAGCATTTT
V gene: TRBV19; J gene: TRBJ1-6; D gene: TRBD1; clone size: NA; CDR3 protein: CASTKLRDRGHDSPLHF; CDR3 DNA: TGTGCCAGTACCAAACTAAGGGACAGGGGGCATGATTCACCCCTCCACTTT
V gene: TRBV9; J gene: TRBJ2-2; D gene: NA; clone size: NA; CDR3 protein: CASSAGGDPNTGELFF; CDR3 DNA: TGTGCCAGCAGTGCGGGCGGAGACCCGAACACCGGGGAGCTGTTTTTT
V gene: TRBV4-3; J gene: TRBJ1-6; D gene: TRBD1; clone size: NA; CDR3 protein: CASSRKPGQGGSPLHF; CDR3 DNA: TGCGCCAGCAGTCGGAAACCGGGACAGGGGGGATCACCCCTCCACTTT
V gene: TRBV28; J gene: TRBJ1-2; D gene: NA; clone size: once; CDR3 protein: CASSPGERPYGYTF; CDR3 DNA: TGTGCCAGCAGCCCCGGGGAAAGACCTTATGGCTACACCTTC
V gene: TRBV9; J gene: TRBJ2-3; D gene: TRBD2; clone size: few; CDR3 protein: CASSVSGSSVDTQYF; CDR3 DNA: TGTGCCAGCAGCGTTAGCGGGAGTTCAGTAGATACGCAGTATTTT
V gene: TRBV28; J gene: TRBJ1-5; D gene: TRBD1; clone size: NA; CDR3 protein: CASSRQGLGNQPQHF; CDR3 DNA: TGTGCCAGCAGCCGACAGGGACTTGGCAATCAGCCCCAGCATTTT
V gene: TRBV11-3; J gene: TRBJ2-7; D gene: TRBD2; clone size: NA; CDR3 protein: CASSAGLAGVHEQYF; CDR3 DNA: TGTGCCAGCAGCGCCGGACTAGCGGGGGTTCACGAGCAGTACTTC
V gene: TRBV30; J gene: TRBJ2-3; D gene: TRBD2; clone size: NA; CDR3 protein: CASPSGGSVTDTQYF; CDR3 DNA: TGTGCCTCTCCTAGCGGGGGTTCCGTCACAGATACGCAGTATTTT
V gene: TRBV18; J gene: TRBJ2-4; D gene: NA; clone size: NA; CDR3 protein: CASSPSGVPKNIQYF; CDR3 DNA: TGTGCCAGCTCACCGTCGGGTGTCCCGAAAAACATTCAGTACTTC